Each of the 27 T cell receptor beta chains below was sequenced from the same sample in a study of blood T cells in healthy people across ages. Primers used in a second PCR of roughly 7 to 12 cycles were a sample-barcoded 5' primer and a J-beta primer mix. One entry per CDR3 protein results from TCRdb running MiXCR on the 5' RACE reads. The data hold about 1.8 million distinct CDR3 sequences, with roughly 52% observed a single time. Source material: blood. These receptors were obtained from a middle-aged woman in good health.

This clonotype has only a few counts. The chain has TRBV28 and TRBJ1-2; TRBD1 matches at 8 bases. CDR1 is MDHEN, CDR2 SYDVKM, per germline. Unmatched junction bases numbered 7, after V lost 2 bases and J lost 5 bases. This CDR3 comprises 15 residues. In DNA form, the CDR3 reads TGTGCCAGCAGTTTAGGGGACAGGCATGTTTATGGCTACACCTTC. Translating gives CASSLGDRHVYGYTF.

J is TRBJ2-5 and V is TRBV20-1; D is unresolved. Deletions cut 6 bases from V and 11 bases from J, with 16 bases between. The germline gives CDR1 DFQATT, CDR2 SNEGSKA (reference sequence). This CDR3 comprises 11 residues. This chain's CDR3 is CSAPDPPEQYF. CDR3 coding DNA: TGCAGTGCCCCTGACCCCCCAGAGCAGTACTTC.

The rearrangement joins TRBV27 to TRBJ2-7, with TRBD2 identical over 12 bases. The CDR3 is made up of 17 amino acids. The V and J ends lost 5 bases and 7 bases, in that order; junction bases with no gene match: 15. Germline V gene data show CDR1 as MNHEY and CDR2 as SMNVEV (reference sequence). The CDR3 DNA is TGTGCCAGCAGTATACTAGCGGGGGGACCGATTTACAATGAGCAGTACTTC. Amino acid sequence: CASSILAGGPIYNEQYF.

This clonotype was recorded many times. The J gene is TRBJ2-1, the V gene TRBV7-9; 9 bases line up with TRBD1. With 1 base clipped from V and 1 base from J, the junction kept 11 bases outside the gene matches. The CDR3 covers 19 residues. CDR1 and CDR2 (germline): SEHNR, FQNEAQ (reference sequence). In DNA form, the CDR3 reads TGTGCCAGCAGCTTAGTTTTAAGGGGACAGGGCTTATCCTACAATGAGCAGTTCTTC. This translates into CASSLVLRGQGLSYNEQFF. Filled out from reference TRBV7-9 and TRBJ2-1, the complete variable domain reads DTGVSQNPRHKITKRGQNVTFRCDPISEHNRLYWYRQTLGQGPEFLTYFQNEAQLEKSRLLSDRFSAERPKGSFSTLEIQRTEQGDSAMYLCASSLVLRGQGLSYNEQFFGPGTRLTVL.

This clonotype was counted between two and nine times. The chain uses TRBV4-3 and TRBJ2-1, with D tentatively TRBD2 (5 bases). Looked up from germline, CDR1 is LGHNA and CDR2 is YSLEER. V was clipped by 0 bases and J by 13 bases, with 13 bases between them. CDR3 length: 13 residues. CDR3 loop: CASSQDRLRDQFF. The CDR3, as DNA: TGCGCCAGCAGCCAAGATCGTTTACGGGATCAGTTCTTC.

This clonotype was seen a handful of times. This chain links TRBV19 with TRBJ2-5; 9 nucleotides line up with TRBD1. The J segment lost 11 bases and the V segment lost 4 bases, leaving 17 bases of the junction unmatched. This CDR3 is 16 amino acids long. Looked up from germline, CDR1 is LNHDA and CDR2 is SQIVND (reference sequence). This CDR3 is CASSRSGTGSVGEQYF. The CDR3 DNA follows: TGTGCCAGTAGTAGGTCTGGGACAGGGTCTGTGGGTGAGCAGTACTTC.

The chain couples TRBV12-3 or TRBV12-4 to TRBJ1-2, with unresolved D. V dropped 6 bases and J dropped 6 bases, with 14 bases sitting between them. The CDR3 has 13 residues. CDR3 nucleotides: TGTGCCAGCAGCCTGGACGGACTGAATGGCTACACCTTC. This translates into CASSLDGLNGYTF.

In this sample, this clonotype turned up a few times. The chain has TRBV20-1 and TRBJ2-7; the D gene could be TRBD1 or TRBD2 (5 bases each). The germline V gene has CDR1 DFQATT and CDR2 SNEGSKA (reference sequence). The CDR3 contains 13 residues. With 3 bases removed from V and 4 bases from J, the gap between germline ends came to 13 bases. The CDR3 here is CSARTGADYEQYF. CDR3 in DNA: TGCAGTGCTAGGACCGGGGCAGATTACGAGCAGTACTTC.

The rearrangement links TRBV5-6 to TRBJ1-2; D is possibly TRBD1 (6 bases). In germline, CDR1 is SGHDT, CDR2 YYEEEE. The length of the CDR3 is 14 residues. V was cut by 4 bases and J by 4 bases, with 14 bases left in between. CDR3 bases: TGTGCCAGCAGCACTAACAGGGCCGCCTATGGCTACACCTTC. Translation: CASSTNRAAYGYTF.

This clonotype was found a few times. The genes are TRBV9 and TRBJ2-3, with 8 bases matching TRBD2. The V and J ends lost 3 bases and 4 bases, in that order; junction bases with no gene match: 10. Germline V gene lookup returns CDR1 SGDLS and CDR2 YYNGEE. The CDR3 is made up of 16 amino acids. Written as DNA, the CDR3 is TGTGCCAGCAGCGCCCACCGGGGGGGCCCGGCAGATACGCAGTATTTT. This translates into CASSAHRGGPADTQYF.

This clonotype was detected only a few times. This chain connects TRBV7-8 to TRBJ2-6; no definite D call. This CDR3 comprises 19 residues. CDR1 SGHVS and CDR2 FQNEAQ come from the germline V gene. Trimming removed 1 base from V and 0 bases from J, with 16 bases in between. In DNA, the CDR3 is TGTGCCAGCAGCTTAGTAGGGTCAAAAAGAGTCTCTGGGGCCAACGTCCTGACTTTC. Amino acids: CASSLVGSKRVSGANVLTF.

This sequence joins TRBV5-1 and TRBJ2-7, with 10 positions matching TRBD2. Germline CDR1 is SGHRS and CDR2 is YFSETQ. This CDR3 has 16 residues. Unmatched junction bases numbered 12, after V lost 4 bases and J lost 5 bases. The CDR3 nucleotides are TGCGCCAGCAGCCTGAAACCGGGACTAGCGATAAACGAGCAGTACTTC. This sequence encodes CASSLKPGLAINEQYF.

The J gene is TRBJ1-4, the V gene TRBV4-3; D is possibly TRBD1 (5 bases). V was cut by 1 base and J by 8 bases, with 17 bases left in between. The CDR3 sequence is 16 residues long. CDR1 is LGHNA, CDR2 YSLEER, per germline. Here the CDR3 DNA reads TGCGCCAGCAGCCAAGTATTCGAGGGTGAGGGGGAAAAACTGTTTTTT. This sequence encodes CASSQVFEGEGEKLFF.

The chain couples TRBV19 to TRBJ2-4; the match to TRBD1 covers 8 bases. CDR1 and CDR2 from the germline V gene are LNHDA and SQIVND (reference sequence). The V segment lost 5 bases and the J segment 3 bases; nucleotides outside the gene matches: 3. CDR3 length: 14 amino acids. CDR3 nucleotides: TGTGCCAGTAGTCGACAGGGGCACAAAAACATTCAGTACTTC. As protein: CASSRQGHKNIQYF.

The chain is built from TRBV20-1 and TRBJ1-2; 7 positions agree with TRBD1. Germline assignment: CDR1 DFQATT and CDR2 SNEGSKA (reference sequence). Trimming cost V 3 bases and J 4 bases; bases outside gene matches: 5. This CDR3 comprises 13 residues. CDR3 nucleotide sequence: TGCAGTGCTAGTGAGGGGGCTGGCTATGGCTACACCTTC. It is translated as CSASEGAGYGYTF.

The chain joins TRBV6-1 to TRBJ1-4; tentative D call: TRBD1 (5 bases). CDR3 length: 19 residues. Trimming took off 4 bases at V and 5 bases at J, with 26 bases between the two ends. The germline CDR1 and CDR2 sequences are MNHNS and SASEGT. The CDR3 bases are TGTGCCAGCAGTGGGGGGGGACTTGGTACGGGTCTTCGAAATGAAAAACTGTTTTTT. Protein sequence: CASSGGGLGTGLRNEKLFF.

This clonotype has only a few counts. The V gene is TRBV11-2, the J gene TRBJ2-3; tentatively, D is TRBD1 (6 bases). The CDR3 totals 15 residues. The V gene lost 5 bases and the J gene lost 2 bases, with 14 bases spanning the gap. Germline V gene sequence: CDR1 SGHAT, CDR2 FQNNGV. CDR3 DNA sequence: TGTGCCAGCAGCGGTGGACAGACCTACACAGATACGCAGTATTTT. Translated: CASSGGQTYTDTQYF.

This chain links TRBV4-1 with TRBJ1-4; TRBD1 matches 7 bases. Germline CDR1 MGHRA, CDR2 YSYEKL. Trimming took 9 bases from V and 4 from J; bases not matched to a gene: 8. The CDR3 totals 14 residues. CDR3 sequence (DNA): TGCGCCAGTCAAAGGGGACAGAGTAATGAAAAACTGTTTTTT. Its protein product is CASQRGQSNEKLFF.

The J gene is TRBJ2-1, the V gene TRBV7-3; 11 positions match TRBD2. The CDR3 spans 20 residues. Germline trimming cut 4 bases from V and 1 base from J; bases unmatched to any gene: 15. The germline V gene has CDR1 SGHTA and CDR2 FQGTGA. The CDR3 spells CASSSPGGTSGGGSYNEQFF. DNA for the CDR3: TGTGCCAGCAGCTCCCCCGGGGGAACTAGCGGGGGCGGTTCCTACAATGAGCAGTTCTTC.

The rearrangement joins TRBV10-3 to TRBJ1-2, with 10 nucleotides matching TRBD1. The V gene's germline CDR1 is ENHRY and CDR2 SYGVKD. The CDR3 is 19 residues long. The junction had 23 bases not matched to a gene; V was cut back by 10 bases and J by 3 bases. The CDR3 loop is CARVRDRGEPAVGYYGYTF. Here the CDR3 DNA reads TGTGCCAGAGTTAGGGACAGGGGCGAGCCGGCTGTCGGCTACTATGGCTACACCTTC.

V is TRBV25-1 and J is TRBJ2-1; TRBD2 aligns across 8 bases. V shed 6 bases, J shed 7 bases, and the junction held 14 bases outside the gene matches. The CDR3 consists of 16 residues. CDR1 MGHDK and CDR2 SYGVNS come from the germline V gene. In nucleotides, the CDR3 is TGTGCCAGCAGCGGAAGTAGCGGGGTTCGTGGGAATGAGCAGTTCTTC. It codes for CASSGSSGVRGNEQFF.

The chain joins TRBV20-1 to TRBJ1-4, with unresolved D. V was pared by 3 bases and J by 7 bases, with 6 bases between. CDR3 length: 11 residues. Germline V gene sequence: CDR1 DFQATT, CDR2 SNEGSKA (reference sequence). The CDR3 is CSARTVEKLFF. In DNA form, the CDR3 reads TGCAGTGCTAGGACGGTTGAAAAACTGTTTTTT.

J is TRBJ2-5 and V is TRBV10-3; 7 positions agree with TRBD1. Trimming cost V 4 bases and J 2 bases; bases outside gene matches: 4. There are 14 residues in the CDR3. CDR1 ENHRY and CDR2 SYGVKD come from the germline V gene. The CDR3 coding sequence is TGTGCCATCAGTGCCCAGGGGGTACAAGAGACCCAGTACTTC. Its translation: CAISAQGVQETQYF.

This chain uses TRBV18 with TRBJ1-1; D remains ambiguous. The germline CDR1 and CDR2 sequences are KGHSH and LQKENI. The CDR3 runs 14 residues. V lost 2 bases and J 0 bases, leaving 7 bases between the germline ends. This CDR3 is CASSPKQMNTEAFF. The CDR3 DNA follows: TGTGCCAGCTCACCAAAACAGATGAACACTGAAGCTTTCTTT.

This clonotype was counted at least ten times. This chain connects TRBV7-2 to TRBJ2-7, with D uncertain. CDR1 is SGHTA, CDR2 FQGNSA, per germline. This CDR3 has 11 residues. Trimming removed 4 bases at V and 3 bases at J, with 4 bases between. CDR3 residues: CASSSLYEQYF. DNA for the CDR3: TGTGCCAGCAGCTCCCTCTACGAGCAGTACTTC.

The J gene is TRBJ1-4, the V gene TRBV28; TRBD1 agrees at 7 bases. The CDR3 runs to 15 residues. The V segment lost 2 bases and the J segment 8 bases; nucleotides outside the gene matches: 8. Germline V gene data show CDR1 as MDHEN and CDR2 as SYDVKM. DNA for the CDR3: TGTGCCAGCAGTTTACGGCAGGGGGTTGGGGAAAAACTGTTTTTT. Residues: CASSLRQGVGEKLFF.

The chain has TRBV7-2 and TRBJ2-1, with 13 bases lining up with TRBD2. TRBJ2-7 explains the end of the DNA better; the J call may be wrong. The germline gives CDR1 SGHTA, CDR2 FQGNSA. The CDR3 runs to 15 residues. The CDR3 DNA sequence: TGTGCCAGCAGCACCACTAGCGGGGGGGCCAATGAGCAGTACTTC. Translation: CASSTTSGGANEQYF.